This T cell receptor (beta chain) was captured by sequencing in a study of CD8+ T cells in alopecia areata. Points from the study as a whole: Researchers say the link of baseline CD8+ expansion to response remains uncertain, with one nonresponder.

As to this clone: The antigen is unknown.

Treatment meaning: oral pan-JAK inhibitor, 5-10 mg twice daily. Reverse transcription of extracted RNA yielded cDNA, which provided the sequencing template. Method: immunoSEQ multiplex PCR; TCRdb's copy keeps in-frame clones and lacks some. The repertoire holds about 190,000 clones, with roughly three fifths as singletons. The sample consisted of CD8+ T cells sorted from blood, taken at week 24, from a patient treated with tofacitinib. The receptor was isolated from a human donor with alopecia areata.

DNA for the CDR3: TGTGCCAGCAGCGTAGGAACAGGAGCCTTGGTTCAGTACTTC. It translates to CASSVGTGALVQYF. V usage is TRBV9 and J usage is TRBJ2-4; D possibly corresponds to TRBD1 (5 bases). CDR1 and CDR2 from the germline V gene are SGDLS and YYNGEE. This CDR3 is 14 amino acids long. Trimming shortened V by 0 bases and J by 11 bases, and 15 bases separated the two germline ends.